The next 18 T cell receptor beta chains were all read from a single sample in a study of beta chain features in type 1 diabetes. Sequencing targeted expressed TCRB transcripts, as all isolated RNA had been reverse transcribed. The assay was immunoSEQ multiplex PCR, and TCRdb's table has in-frame clones only and misses some. The table includes about 140,000 clones, about 7.1% detected once. The source material was central memory CD4+ T cells from blood. The receptors were sampled from a woman in her 30s in good health.

This clone was seen repeatedly, ten times or more. The rearrangement links TRBV30 to TRBJ1-5, with D possibly being TRBD1 (6 bases). The germline V and J ends were trimmed by 2 bases and 3 bases, with 14 bases remaining between them. The CDR3 is 15 residues long. The germline gives CDR1 GTSNPN, CDR2 SVGIG (reference sequence). CDR3 protein: CAWSLTGSHNQPQHF. CDR3 nucleotides: TGTGCCTGGAGTCTAACAGGGTCACACAATCAGCCCCAGCATTTT.

In its sample, this clone was seen a few times. The V gene is TRBV6-6, the J gene TRBJ2-2; 10 nucleotides match TRBD1. Per the germline V gene, CDR1 is MNHNY and CDR2 is SVGAGI (reference sequence). The CDR3 has 15 residues. V gave up 5 bases and J gave up 7 bases; unmatched junction bases: 7. The CDR3: CASSAGTGVDGELFF. The CDR3 nucleotides are TGTGCCAGCAGTGCCGGGACAGGGGTGGACGGGGAGCTGTTTTTT.

The chain uses TRBV29-1 and TRBJ2-2; 8 bases align to TRBD1. This CDR3 has 15 amino acids. Germline V gene sequence: CDR1 SQVTM, CDR2 ANQGSEA. V lost 5 bases, J lost 5 bases, and 10 bases stayed unmatched. The DNA of the CDR3 is TGCAGCGTTCAAAACCCGGACAGGGTTACCGGGGAGCTGTTTTTT. Encoded protein: CSVQNPDRVTGELFF.

This clone was counted many times. The V and J genes are TRBV5-6 and TRBJ2-7, with 8 bases aligning to TRBD1. CDR3 size: 13 residues. The J segment lost 7 bases and the V segment lost 4 bases, leaving 7 bases of the junction unmatched. Germline lookup yields CDR1 SGHDT and CDR2 YYEEEE. CDR3 region: CASSAGQGGEQYF. The CDR3 DNA sequence: TGTGCCAGCAGCGCAGGACAGGGCGGGGAGCAGTACTTC.

The chain is built from TRBV19 and TRBJ2-1, with 7 bases fitting TRBD2. The CDR3 has 16 residues. V trimming: 3 bases; J trimming: 1 base; junction bases outside the gene matches: 6. CDR1 is LNHDA, CDR2 SQIVND, per germline (reference sequence). The CDR3 sequence: CASSITSAHSYNEQFF. The CDR3 coding sequence is TGTGCCAGTAGTATCACTAGCGCACATTCCTACAATGAGCAGTTCTTC.

J is TRBJ1-2 and V is TRBV25-1; possibly TRBD1 for D (5 bases). The CDR3 totals 14 residues. V lost 6 bases and J lost 3, with 14 bases in between. CDR1 and CDR2 (germline): MGHDK, SYGVNS. CDR3 region: CASRMGGTDYGYTF. The CDR3 DNA reads as TGTGCCAGCAGGATGGGGGGGACGGACTATGGCTACACCTTC.

This clone occurred a few times. The chain combines TRBV7-2 with TRBJ2-1; 8 bases align to TRBD2. The germline V gene has CDR1 SGHTA and CDR2 FQGNSA. V lost 5 bases and J lost 0; bases outside the gene matches: 6. The CDR3 extends over 16 amino acids. The CDR3 DNA reads TGTGCCAGCAGCGTAATAGCGGGGAGCTCCTACAATGAGCAGTTCTTC. Translated, it gives CASSVIAGSSYNEQFF.

This clone was seen more than once but under ten times. The chain uses TRBV5-4 and TRBJ2-3; maybe TRBD2 (5 bases). The CDR3 extends over 15 amino acids. Germline V gene sequence: CDR1 SGHNT, CDR2 YYREEE (reference sequence). V shed 5 bases and J shed 2 bases, with 15 bases lying between them. CDR3 loop: CASSLAPGSTDTQYF. The CDR3 region has the DNA TGTGCCAGCAGTCTAGCTCCGGGGTCCACAGATACGCAGTATTTT.

The rearrangement joins TRBV4-1 to TRBJ2-1; 7 bases agree with TRBD1. Germline CDR1 and CDR2: MGHRA and YSYEKL. Trimming at V came to 2 bases and at J to 1 base, leaving 5 bases not matched to a gene. The CDR3 is 16 residues long. This CDR3 is CASSQSLGQSYNEQFF. The DNA of the CDR3 is TGCGCCAGCAGCCAATCCCTGGGACAGTCCTACAATGAGCAGTTCTTC.

In DNA, the CDR3 is TGTGCCAGCAGCAGACAAGAAGAAAAACTGTTTTTT. It is translated as CASSRQEEKLFF. V gene TRBV7-2 combines with J gene TRBJ1-4; D remains unclear. CDR3 length: 12 residues. The germline V and J ends were trimmed by 5 bases and 8 bases, with 9 bases remaining between them. Germline CDR1 and CDR2: SGHTA and FQGNSA.

The V call is TRBV7-8, the J call TRBJ1-5, with TRBD1 matching over 10 bases. The germline gives CDR1 SGHVS, CDR2 FQNEAQ. After removal of 1 base from V and 5 bases from J, the junction contained 2 bases not matched to a gene. CDR3 length: 15 residues. CDR3 nucleotide sequence: TGTGCCAGCAGCTTAGATGGGACAGGGGATCAGCCCCAGCATTTT. Translated, it gives CASSLDGTGDQPQHF.

This clone was detected many times. This chain joins TRBV29-1 and TRBJ1-5, with 10 bases fitting TRBD1. The CDR3 contains 15 residues. Germline V gene lookup returns CDR1 SQVTM and CDR2 ANQGSEA. The trim removed 4 bases at V and 2 bases at J, leaving 5 bases unmatched. CDR3 in DNA: TGCAGCGTTGGACAGGGGGCGAGTGGCAATCAGCCCCAGCATTTT. This codes for CSVGQGASGNQPQHF.

The V gene is TRBV25-1, the J gene TRBJ2-3; TRBD2 agrees at 8 bases. The CDR3 spans 14 residues. The germline V gene encodes CDR1 MGHDK and CDR2 SYGVNS. V was clipped by 6 bases and J by 3 bases; unmatched bases: 5. CDR3 region: CASSREGLTDTQYF. The CDR3 DNA sequence: TGTGCCAGCAGCCGGGAGGGCCTTACAGATACGCAGTATTTT.

Only a few counts were recorded for this clone. The rearrangement joins TRBV4-3 to TRBJ2-3; TRBD1 aligns across 11 bases. Germline lookup yields CDR1 LGHNA and CDR2 YSLEER. CDR3 size: 16 residues. The trim removed 1 base at V and 7 bases at J, leaving 7 bases unmatched. The CDR3 loop is CASSQVDGTGGNTQYF. CDR3 nucleotide sequence: TGCGCCAGCAGCCAAGTTGATGGGACAGGGGGTAATACGCAGTATTTT.

CDR3 sequence (DNA): TGTGCCAGCAGCGTACGGACTAGTAGCGGCGATACGCAGTATTTT. It yields the protein CASSVRTSSGDTQYF. The J gene is TRBJ2-3, the V gene TRBV5-6; 7 nucleotides align to TRBD2. V lost 4 bases and J lost 6; bases outside the gene matches: 11. Germline assignment: CDR1 SGHDT and CDR2 YYEEEE. This CDR3 contains 15 residues.

In its sample, this clone was seen a few times. The rearrangement joins TRBV4-1 to TRBJ2-6, with a possible D match to TRBD1 (5 bases). The CDR3 sequence is 18 residues long. Germline V gene data show CDR1 as MGHRA and CDR2 as YSYEKL. The V and J ends lost 4 bases and 0 bases respectively, with 16 bases between them. In DNA form, the CDR3 reads TGCGCCAGCAGCCTTGGACATTCACAGAACTCTGGGGCCAACGTCCTGACTTTC. Its translation is CASSLGHSQNSGANVLTF.

This clone was found a few times. This rearrangement joins TRBV7-9 to TRBJ1-2; TRBD1 might be the D (5 bases). The CDR3 sequence is 14 residues long. V shed 5 bases and J shed 4 bases, with 14 bases lying between them. CDR1 and CDR2 from the germline V gene are SEHNR and FQNEAQ (reference sequence). The chain's CDR3 is CASSVEGKSYGYTF. As DNA, the CDR3 is TGTGCCAGCAGCGTAGAGGGGAAGAGCTATGGCTACACCTTC.

The genes are TRBV7-2 and TRBJ2-5; no firm D call. Per germline, CDR1 SGHTA and CDR2 FQGNSA. V was clipped by 1 base and J by 4 bases, with 4 bases between them. The CDR3 covers 12 residues. Here the CDR3 reads CASSLVIETQYF. The CDR3 coding sequence is TGTGCCAGCAGCTTAGTTATAGAGACCCAGTACTTC.